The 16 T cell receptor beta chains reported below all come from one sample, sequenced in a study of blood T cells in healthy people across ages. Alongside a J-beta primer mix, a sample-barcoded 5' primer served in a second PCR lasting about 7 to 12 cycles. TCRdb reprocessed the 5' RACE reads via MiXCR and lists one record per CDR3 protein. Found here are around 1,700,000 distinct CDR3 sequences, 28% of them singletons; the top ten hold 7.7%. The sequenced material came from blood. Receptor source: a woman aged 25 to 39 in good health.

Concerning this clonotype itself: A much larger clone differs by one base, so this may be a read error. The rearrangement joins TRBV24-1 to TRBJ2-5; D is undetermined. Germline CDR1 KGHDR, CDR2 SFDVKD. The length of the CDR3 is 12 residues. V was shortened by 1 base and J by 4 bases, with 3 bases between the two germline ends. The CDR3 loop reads CATSDFRETQYF. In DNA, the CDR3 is TGTGCCACCAGTGATTTCCGAGAGACCCAGTACTTC.

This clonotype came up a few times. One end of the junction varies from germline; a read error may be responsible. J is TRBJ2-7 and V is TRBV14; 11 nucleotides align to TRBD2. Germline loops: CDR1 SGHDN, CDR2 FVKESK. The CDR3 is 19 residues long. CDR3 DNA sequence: TGTGCCAGCAACCAAGAGCATTTGCCCGGACTAGCGGGTCCCTACGAGCAGTACTTC. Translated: CASNQEHLPGLAGPYEQYF.

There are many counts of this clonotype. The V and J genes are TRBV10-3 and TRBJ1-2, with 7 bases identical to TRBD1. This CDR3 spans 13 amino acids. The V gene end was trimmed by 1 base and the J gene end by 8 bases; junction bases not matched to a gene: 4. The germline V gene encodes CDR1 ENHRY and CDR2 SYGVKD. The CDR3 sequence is CAISEFDRAGYTF. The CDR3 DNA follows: TGTGCCATCAGTGAGTTCGACAGGGCCGGCTACACCTTC.

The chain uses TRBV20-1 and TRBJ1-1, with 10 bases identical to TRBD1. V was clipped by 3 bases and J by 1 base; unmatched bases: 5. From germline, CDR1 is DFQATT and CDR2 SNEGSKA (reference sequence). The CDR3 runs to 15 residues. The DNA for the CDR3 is TGCAGTGCTAGCGACAGGGGGCGGGAGAACACTGAAGCTTTCTTT. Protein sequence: CSASDRGRENTEAFF.

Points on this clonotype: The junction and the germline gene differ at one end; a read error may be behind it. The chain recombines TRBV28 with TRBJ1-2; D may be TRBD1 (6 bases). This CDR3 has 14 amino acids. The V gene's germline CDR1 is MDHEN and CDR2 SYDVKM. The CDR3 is CASSSGVQYYGHTF. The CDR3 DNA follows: TGTGCCAGCAGTTCAGGGGTTCAGTACTATGGCCACACCTTC.

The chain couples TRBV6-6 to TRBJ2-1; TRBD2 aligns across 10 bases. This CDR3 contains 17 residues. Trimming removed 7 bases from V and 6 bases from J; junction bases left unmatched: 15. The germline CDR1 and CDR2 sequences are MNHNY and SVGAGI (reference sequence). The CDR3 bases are TGTGCCAGCACCGAGACTGCTAGCGGGAGTTGGGGCAATGAGCAGTTCTTC. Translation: CASTETASGSWGNEQFF.

The CDR3 DNA follows: TGTGCCAGCAGTCCCAGAGGGGGGGAAAATGAGCAGTACTTC. It specifies CASSPRGGENEQYF. The chain employs TRBV12-3 or TRBV12-4 and TRBJ2-1, with a tentative D call TRBD2 (7 bases). The J call could be wrong; TRBJ2-7 is a better fit for the DNA end. The CDR3 consists of 14 residues.

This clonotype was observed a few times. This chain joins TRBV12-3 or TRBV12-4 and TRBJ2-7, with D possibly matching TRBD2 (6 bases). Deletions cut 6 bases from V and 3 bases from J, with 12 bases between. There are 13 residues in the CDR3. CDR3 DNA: TGTGCCAGCAGCGGAAGCGGGTACTACGAGCAGTACTTC. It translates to CASSGSGYYEQYF.

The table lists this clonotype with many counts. The DNA for the CDR3 is TGTGCCACCAGATTACAGGGTCGGGAGACCCAGTACTTC. Protein product: CATRLQGRETQYF. This chain uses TRBV15 with TRBJ2-5, with D possibly matching TRBD1 (6 bases). Germline V CDR1 and CDR2: LNHNV, YYDKDF (reference sequence). The CDR3 totals 13 residues. Trimming pared 6 bases from V and 5 bases from J, leaving 13 bases between.

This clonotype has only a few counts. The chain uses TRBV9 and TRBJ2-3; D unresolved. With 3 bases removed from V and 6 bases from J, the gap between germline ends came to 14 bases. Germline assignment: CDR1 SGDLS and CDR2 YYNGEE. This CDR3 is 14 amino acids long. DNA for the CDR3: TGTGCCAGCAGCGGGGGATATGGGATTGATACGCAGTATTTT. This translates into CASSGGYGIDTQYF.

The CDR3 DNA reads TGTGCCAGCAGCCCACGAGGACAGGGTAAAGGATCGGCTTTCTTT. This sequence encodes CASSPRGQGKGSAFF. The chain uses TRBV28 and TRBJ1-1, with 8 bases fitting TRBD1. Germline lookup yields CDR1 MDHEN and CDR2 SYDVKM. V shed 6 bases and J 11 bases; nucleotides not matched to a gene: 17. The CDR3 has 15 residues.

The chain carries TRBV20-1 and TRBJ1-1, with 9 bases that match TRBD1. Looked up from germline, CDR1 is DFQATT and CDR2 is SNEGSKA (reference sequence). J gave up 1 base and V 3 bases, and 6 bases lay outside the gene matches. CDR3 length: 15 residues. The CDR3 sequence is CSARQQGATNTEAFF. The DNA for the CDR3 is TGCAGTGCTAGGCAACAGGGGGCTACGAACACTGAAGCTTTCTTT.

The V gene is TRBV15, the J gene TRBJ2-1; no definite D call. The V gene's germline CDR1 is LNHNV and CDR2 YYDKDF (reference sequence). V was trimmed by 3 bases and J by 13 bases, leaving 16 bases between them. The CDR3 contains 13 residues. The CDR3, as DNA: TGTGCCACCAGCAGCGACCCCAAAAACATTCAGTTCTTC. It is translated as CATSSDPKNIQFF.

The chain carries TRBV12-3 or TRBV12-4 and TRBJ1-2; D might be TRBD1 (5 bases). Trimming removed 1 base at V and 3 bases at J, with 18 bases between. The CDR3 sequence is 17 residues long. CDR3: CASSLEGSGRNYYGYTF. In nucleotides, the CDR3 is TGTGCCAGCAGTTTAGAGGGGTCGGGACGGAATTACTATGGCTACACCTTC.

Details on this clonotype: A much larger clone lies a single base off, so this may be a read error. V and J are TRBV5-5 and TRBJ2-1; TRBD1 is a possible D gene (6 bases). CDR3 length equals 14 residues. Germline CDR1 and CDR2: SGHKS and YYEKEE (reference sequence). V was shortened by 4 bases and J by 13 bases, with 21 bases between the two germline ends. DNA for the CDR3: TGTGCCAGCAGCCGAACAGGACAGCAAGAGACCCAGTTCTTC. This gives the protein CASSRTGQQETQFF.

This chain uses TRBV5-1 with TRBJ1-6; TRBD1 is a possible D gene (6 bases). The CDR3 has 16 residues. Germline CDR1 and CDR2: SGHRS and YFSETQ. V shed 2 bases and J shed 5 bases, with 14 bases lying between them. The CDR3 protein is CASSLSGTRDNSPLHF. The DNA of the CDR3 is TGCGCCAGCAGCTTATCCGGGACAAGAGATAATTCACCCCTCCACTTT.